The 2 T cell receptor beta chains given below trace back to one sample, sequenced in a study of T cells in Graves' hyperthyroidism and ophthalmopathy. Amplification of TCR beta CDR3 regions was performed using RNA transcripts as template. Researchers ran a first-round RT-PCR on the TCR CDR3 using the HTBI primer set. MiXCR, run by TCRdb on the multiplex PCR reads, gives a single entry per CDR3 protein. The sample has hundreds of thousands of distinct CDR3 sequences; around 39% are singletons. Specimen: blood. These receptor sequences come from a man aged 18 to 29 with Graves' hyperthyroidism.

This clonotype was seen ten or more times. The rearrangement joins TRBV9 to TRBJ1-6; no definite D call. CDR1 and CDR2 from the germline V gene are SGDLS and YYNGEE. The CDR3 has 15 residues. Deletions cut 4 bases from V and 7 bases from J, with 15 bases between. CDR3 in DNA: TGTGCCAGCAGCCCTAGCGGGTCGCCGAATTCACCCCTCCACTTT. Protein sequence: CASSPSGSPNSPLHF.

The CDR3 loop is CASSLYRGPYEQYF. CDR3 in DNA: TGTGCCAGCAGCTTGTACAGGGGTCCCTACGAGCAGTACTTC. The chain is built from TRBV9 and TRBJ2-7, with 7 bases that match TRBD1. J gave up 2 bases and V 4 bases, and 6 bases lay outside the gene matches. The CDR3 consists of 14 residues. Germline values: CDR1 SGDLS, CDR2 YYNGEE.